This TCR beta chain was obtained from a study of beta chain features in type 1 diabetes. The study, taken as a whole, reports: TCRB CDR3s were moderately but significantly shorter in Type 1 diabetes patients in all four CD4+ subsets. Naive, central memory and Treg TCRB repertoires appeared more alike in patients than in healthy donors.

Investigators reverse transcribed all isolated RNA, so they sequenced expressed TCRB transcripts. The study sequenced naive, central memory and regulatory T cell samples to an average of about 3.9 million reads. Using immunoSEQ multiplex PCR, the repertoire was profiled, and TCRdb retains in-frame clones only, with some absent. The repertoire holds more than 300,000 clones, with 8% as singletons. As to this clone: Its antigen is not known.

Via CD45RO/CCR7/CD25/CD127/CD95/CD27, cells of the CD4+ naive, central memory, regulatory and stem cell-like memory subsets were sorted. CDR1 is SGHVS and CDR2 is FQNEAQ in the germline V gene. The CDR3 is 16 residues long. V was pared by 6 bases and J by 1 base, with 17 bases between. The TCR comes from a woman aged 18-29 years in good health. Specimen: central memory CD4+ T cells from blood. The chain carries TRBV7-8 and TRBJ2-3; no clear D. The DNA for the CDR3 is TGTGCCAGCAGACCTACCTTAGGAATTGGCACAGATACGCAGTATTTT. Translating it yields CASRPTLGIGTDTQYF.